This entry lists 16 T cell receptor beta chains sequenced from one sample in a study of Tregs in tolerant kidney transplant recipients. Profiled with immunoSEQ multiplex PCR; TCRdb holds only in-frame clones, not every one. In the table there are about 240,000 clones, approximately 84% of which are singletons. The sample consisted of CD4+ T cells from blood. These receptors were collected from a human donor in good health.

The chain carries TRBV19 and TRBJ1-5, with D unresolved. The germline gives CDR1 LNHDA, CDR2 SQIVND (reference sequence). The CDR3 is made up of 16 amino acids. The V end lost 3 bases, the J end lost 3 bases, and 15 bases lay between the germline ends. CDR3 coding DNA: TGTGCCAGTAGTATTGGGGATTGGAGGGCCAATCAGCCCCAGCATTTT. Translated: CASSIGDWRANQPQHF.

The rearrangement uses TRBV7-8 and TRBJ1-4, with TRBD1 matching 12 bases. The CDR3 length is 16 residues. The germline V gene has CDR1 SGHVS and CDR2 FQNEAQ. V trimming: 4 bases; J trimming: 7 bases; junction bases outside the gene matches: 7. The CDR3 here is CASSSRDRGQGEKLFF. In DNA form, the CDR3 reads TGTGCCAGCAGCTCCCGGGACAGGGGGCAGGGTGAAAAACTGTTTTTT.

J is TRBJ1-5 and V is TRBV30; TRBD1 matches at 8 bases. The length of the CDR3 is 18 residues. The J segment lost 0 bases and the V segment lost 3 bases, leaving 13 bases of the junction unmatched. The germline V gene encodes CDR1 GTSNPN and CDR2 SVGIG (reference sequence). The CDR3 spells CAWSGDRTGLYSNQPQHF. In DNA, the CDR3 is TGTGCCTGGAGCGGAGACCGGACAGGGCTCTATAGCAATCAGCCCCAGCATTTT.

This clone was counted once. This rearrangement joins TRBV2 to TRBJ2-7; 9 bases line up with TRBD1. The CDR3 totals 15 residues. Trimming at V came to 5 bases and at J to 1 base, leaving 6 bases not matched to a gene. The germline CDR1 and CDR2 sequences are SNHLY and FYNNEI. The CDR3 protein is CASSWDRVGSYEQYF. CDR3 coding DNA: TGTGCCAGCAGTTGGGACAGGGTAGGATCCTACGAGCAGTACTTC. The entire variable domain, with the rest obtained from reference TRBV2 and TRBJ2-7, is as follows: EPEVTQTPSHQVTQMGQEVILRCVPISNHLYFYWYRQILGQKVEFLVSFYNNEISEKSEIFDDQFSVERPDGSNFTLKIRSTKLEDSAMYFCASSWDRVGSYEQYFGPGTRLTVT.

This clone was seen just once. The germline gene is not matched at one end of the junction; a read error may be the cause. The J gene is TRBJ2-5, the V gene TRBV7-7, with 9 bases lining up with TRBD1. There are 15 residues in the CDR3. Per the germline V gene, CDR1 is SSHAT and CDR2 is FNYEAQ (reference sequence). The CDR3, as DNA: TGTGCCAGCGGGCGAGGTACAGGGGGCCAAGAGTCCCAGTACTTC. It yields the protein CASGRGTGGQESQYF.

The chain is built from TRBV11-2 and TRBJ2-5; 9 bases are shared with TRBD1. The V segment lost 4 bases and the J segment 4 bases; nucleotides outside the gene matches: 4. The CDR3 consists of 14 residues. CDR1 is SGHAT, CDR2 FQNNGV, per germline. CDR3: CASSYGGQGETQYF. DNA of the CDR3: TGTGCCAGCAGCTACGGGGGACAGGGAGAGACCCAGTACTTC.

V gene TRBV7-3 combines with J gene TRBJ2-2; D may be TRBD2 (6 bases). The CDR3 has 15 residues. In germline, CDR1 is SGHTA, CDR2 FQGTGA. With 5 bases removed from V and 3 bases from J, the gap between germline ends came to 13 bases. The CDR3 sequence is CASSPGTYYTGELFF. The CDR3 region has the DNA TGTGCCAGCAGCCCCGGGACTTACTACACCGGGGAGCTGTTTTTT.

Regarding this clone: Additional DNA sequences in this sample encode the identical CDR3. The chain links TRBV29-1 to TRBJ2-3, with 9 bases fitting TRBD2. CDR3 length: 14 amino acids. Germline CDR1 reads SQVTM; CDR2 reads ANQGSEA. J lost 4 bases, V lost 1 base, and 3 bases had no gene match. CDR3 residues: CSVEGGRGADTQYF. CDR3 in DNA: TGCAGCGTTGAAGGCGGGAGGGGGGCAGATACGCAGTATTTT.

This rearrangement joins TRBV6-4 to TRBJ1-6; D is ambiguous. Germline V gene sequence: CDR1 MRHNA, CDR2 SNTAGT. The V and J ends lost 6 bases and 14 bases respectively, with 14 bases between them. This CDR3 region has 12 residues. In DNA, the CDR3 is TGTGCCAGCAGATCCGGCGTGCCGGCCCTCCACTTT. Translating gives CASRSGVPALHF.

This rearrangement joins TRBV6-1 to TRBJ1-1, with 8 bases matching TRBD1. J gave up 5 bases and V 2 bases, and 7 bases lay outside the gene matches. From germline, CDR1 is MNHNS and CDR2 SASEGT. CDR3 length: 15 residues. CDR3 protein: CASSENRGRGTEAFF. The CDR3 DNA is TGTGCCAGCAGTGAAAACAGGGGGAGGGGGACTGAAGCTTTCTTT.

This sequence joins TRBV29-1 and TRBJ2-5, with 9 bases matching TRBD1. CDR1 and CDR2 from the germline V gene are SQVTM and ANQGSEA. Unmatched junction bases numbered 9, after V lost 7 bases and J lost 6 bases. CDR3 length: 13 residues. The CDR3 DNA sequence: TGCAGCGCCAGCCCGACAGGGGGGAAGACCCAGTACTTC. As protein: CSASPTGGKTQYF.

The V gene is TRBV4-2, the J gene TRBJ2-2; 8 nucleotides align to TRBD2. This CDR3 has 16 amino acids. Trimming cost V 5 bases and J 0 bases; bases outside gene matches: 5. From germline, CDR1 is LGHNA and CDR2 YNFKEQ. The CDR3 DNA reads as TGTGCCAGCAGCTACCTAGCGGGCGCGAACACCGGGGAGCTGTTTTTT. As protein: CASSYLAGANTGELFF.

Comment on this clone: An end of the junction differs from the germline gene, which may be a read error. The chain links TRBV18 to TRBJ2-7; D perhaps matches TRBD2 (7 bases). CDR1 is KGHSH and CDR2 is LQKENI in the germline V gene. CDR3 length: 16 residues. The CDR3 coding sequence is TGTGCCAGCTCACCAAGGGGGGGGCGGGTGTCCTCCGAGCAGTACTTC. It is translated as CASSPRGGRVSSEQYF.

This rearrangement joins TRBV14 to TRBJ2-1, with TRBD2 matching 13 bases. The CDR3 consists of 20 residues. With V trimmed by 2 bases and J by 8 bases, 18 bases remained unmatched. The germline V gene has CDR1 SGHDN and CDR2 FVKESK. The CDR3 region is CASSQPGLAGARGIKDEQFF. Here the CDR3 DNA reads TGTGCCAGCAGCCAACCTGGACTAGCGGGGGCCCGGGGCATCAAGGATGAGCAGTTCTTC.

The rearrangement uses TRBV2 and TRBJ2-1; TRBD2 agrees at 9 bases. The length of the CDR3 is 15 residues. V dropped 1 base and J dropped 7; count of bases not matched to a gene: 5. Per the germline V gene, CDR1 is SNHLY and CDR2 is FYNNEI. The CDR3 here is CASSEELAGPNEQFF. The DNA of the CDR3 is TGTGCCAGCAGTGAAGAGCTAGCGGGGCCGAATGAGCAGTTCTTC. Filled out from reference TRBV2 and TRBJ2-1, the complete variable domain reads EPEVTQTPSHQVTQMGQEVILRCVPISNHLYFYWYRQILGQKVEFLVSFYNNEISEKSEIFDDQFSVERPDGSNFTLKIRSTKLEDSAMYFCASSEELAGPNEQFFGPGTRLTVL.

This chain joins TRBV7-9 and TRBJ2-3; D might be TRBD2 (6 bases). This CDR3 contains 17 residues. Germline CDR1 reads SEHNR; CDR2 reads FQNEAQ (reference sequence). Trimming left V 5 bases short and J 2 bases short, with 20 bases between. CDR3 region: CASSPPARGSYTDTQYF. The DNA for the CDR3 is TGTGCCAGCAGCCCACCCGCTCGGGGGTCCTACACAGATACGCAGTATTTT.